This T cell receptor beta chain was recorded in a study of T-cell memory formation after mild COVID-19. CDR1 and CDR2 (germline): MNHEY, SVGAGI. CDR3 length equals 14 residues. With V trimmed by 8 bases and J by 4 bases, 8 bases remained unmatched. Amplification by 5'RACE using constant-segment primers produced TCR alpha and TCR beta cDNA libraries that carried sample barcodes and UMIs. TCRdb re-analysed the 5' RACE reads in MiXCR, keeping a single row per CDR3 protein. The sample contains 300,000 to 350,000 distinct CDR3 sequences, under 15% of which appear only once. On this clonotype: Its antigen is not identified.

Study conclusions and caveats: There were some responding clones in pre-infection memory, which suggested that cross-reactive memory had joined. Clones shrinking between day 15 and 85 showed a balanced CD4/CD8 split, and those that grew later tilted toward CD4+.

The sequence derives from a man aged 18 to 35 who had mild COVID-19 (a few samples of this study predate the infection). Cell type and time point are not known. The V call is TRBV6-5, the J call TRBJ2-5, with TRBD1 matching over 9 bases. The sample comprised PBMCs or a T cell subset sorted from them (not recorded which). Here the CDR3 reads CASSTGGFGETQYF. The CDR3 DNA follows: TGTGCCAGCTCGACAGGGGGTTTTGGAGAGACCCAGTACTTC.